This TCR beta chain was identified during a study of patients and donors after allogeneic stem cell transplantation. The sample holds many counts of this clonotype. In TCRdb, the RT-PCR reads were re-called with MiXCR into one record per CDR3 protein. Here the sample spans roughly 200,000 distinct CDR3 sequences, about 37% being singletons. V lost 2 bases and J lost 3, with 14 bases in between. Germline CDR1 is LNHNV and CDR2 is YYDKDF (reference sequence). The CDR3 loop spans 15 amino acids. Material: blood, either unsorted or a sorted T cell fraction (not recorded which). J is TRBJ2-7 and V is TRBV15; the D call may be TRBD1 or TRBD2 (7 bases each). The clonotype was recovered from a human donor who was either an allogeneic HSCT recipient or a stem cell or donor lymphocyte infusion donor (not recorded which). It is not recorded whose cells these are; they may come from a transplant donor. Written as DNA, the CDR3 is TGTGCCACCAGCAGATCAGCGGGACAGATCTACGAGCAGTACTTC. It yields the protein CATSRSAGQIYEQYF. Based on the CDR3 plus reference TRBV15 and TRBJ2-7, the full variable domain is DAMVIQNPRYQVTQFGKPVTLSCSQTLNHNVMYWYQQKSSQAPKLLFHYYDKDFNNEADTPDNFQSRRPNTSFCFLDIRSPGLGDTAMYLCATSRSAGQIYEQYFGPGTRLTVT.